The 29 T cell receptor beta chains reported below all come from one sample, sequenced in a study of T-cell reconstitution after alpha-beta-depleted transplantation in children. Using unique molecular identifiers, the investigators prepared the TCRbeta library. TCRdb processed the PCR reads anew with MiXCR; each CDR3 protein has one entry. The sample comprises 900,000 or so distinct CDR3 sequences, approximately 15% of which are singletons, and roughly 5% rests with the top ten. This specimen consisted of PBMCs, mostly from graft donor cells, obtained 360 days after TCRalphabeta/CD19-depleted stem cell transplant. The receptors were gathered from a male patient younger than 18 who had a stem cell transplant for acute lymphoblastic leukemia, so the T cells may come from the graft donor.

V is TRBV11-1 and J is TRBJ2-4, with 9 bases identical to TRBD2. This CDR3 has 18 residues. J gave up 0 bases and V 0 bases, and 6 bases lay outside the gene matches. CDR1 is SGHAT, CDR2 FQDESV, per germline (reference sequence). The CDR3 DNA sequence: TGTGCCAGCAGCTTAGCCCCGACTAGCGGAGTAGCCAAAAACATTCAGTACTTC. Its translation: CASSLAPTSGVAKNIQYF.

The V and J genes are TRBV5-1 and TRBJ2-1; maybe TRBD2 (6 bases). Germline V gene data show CDR1 as SGHRS and CDR2 as YFSETQ. The CDR3 has 15 amino acids. V was shortened by 0 bases and J by 5 bases, with 12 bases between the two germline ends. CDR3 in amino acids: CASSLAGDSNNEQFF. The DNA for the CDR3 is TGCGCCAGCAGCTTGGCCGGGGACTCGAACAATGAGCAGTTCTTC.

This clonotype was counted between two and nine times. The J gene is TRBJ2-1, the V gene TRBV10-3; TRBD2 aligns across 7 bases. The V gene end was trimmed by 2 bases and the J gene end by 7 bases; junction bases not matched to a gene: 2. CDR3 length equals 13 residues. Germline values: CDR1 ENHRY, CDR2 SYGVKD. CDR3 DNA: TGTGCCATCAGTGAGCTAGCGGCGAATGAGCAGTTCTTC. It codes for CAISELAANEQFF.

This chain connects TRBV5-1 to TRBJ2-1; perhaps D is TRBD1 or TRBD2 (5 bases each). The germline V gene has CDR1 SGHRS and CDR2 YFSETQ. The CDR3 is 13 amino acids. V gave up 5 bases and J gave up 9 bases, with 15 bases separating them. CDR3 nucleotide sequence: TGCGCCAGCAGGTTCCTCCGGGGCGGTGAGCAGTTCTTC. Translated: CASRFLRGGEQFF. The whole variable domain, filled in from reference TRBV5-1 and TRBJ2-1, reads KAGVTQTPRYLIKTRGQQVTLSCSPISGHRSVSWYQQTPGQGLQFLFEYFSETQRNKGNFPGRFSGRQFSNSRSEMNVSTLELGDSALYLCASRFLRGGEQFFGPGTRLTVL.

In this sample, this clonotype turned up many times. The gene calls are TRBV25-1 and TRBJ1-6; a possible D gene is TRBD1 (5 bases). Germline values: CDR1 MGHDK, CDR2 SYGVNS. This CDR3 region has 17 residues. V gave up 1 base and J gave up 7 bases, with 17 bases separating them. The CDR3 region is CASSESRGRVVNSPLHF. The CDR3 DNA reads as TGTGCCAGCAGTGAATCCCGCGGCAGGGTGGTAAATTCACCCCTCCACTTT. Drawing the rest from reference TRBV25-1 and TRBJ1-6, the complete variable domain is EADIYQTPRYLVIGTGKKITLECSQTMGHDKMYWYQQDPGMELHLIHYSYGVNSTEKGDLSSESTVSRIRTEHFPLTLESARPSHTSQYLCASSESRGRVVNSPLHFGNGTRLTVT.

This clonotype came up a few times. The rearrangement uses TRBV5-1 and TRBJ2-5; no clear D. Germline V gene data show CDR1 as SGHRS and CDR2 as YFSETQ. Trimming pared 1 base from V and 0 bases from J, leaving 7 bases between. The CDR3 extends over 14 amino acids. The CDR3 DNA follows: TGCGCCAGCAGCTTGTTGGCAAACCAAGAGACCCAGTACTTC. Amino acid sequence: CASSLLANQETQYF.

The chain is built from TRBV12-3 or TRBV12-4 and TRBJ2-1; 7 bases align to TRBD2. The CDR3 consists of 18 residues. With 8 bases clipped from V and 3 bases from J, the junction kept 19 bases outside the gene matches. CDR3 protein: CASCSSPFLGGVYNEQFF. In nucleotides, the CDR3 is TGTGCCAGCTGTTCCTCCCCTTTCCTGGGGGGGGTCTACAATGAGCAGTTCTTC.

This clonotype was picked up many times. The rearrangement uses TRBV4-2 and TRBJ2-1; D may be TRBD2 (7 bases). The length of the CDR3 is 15 residues. Germline V lookup: CDR1 LGHNA, CDR2 YNFKEQ. Trimming cost V 8 bases and J 0 bases, with 14 bases left between them. The CDR3 coding sequence is TGTGCCAGCGCCCCGAGGGGGGGCTCCTACAATGAGCAGTTCTTC. It is translated as CASAPRGGSYNEQFF.

This clonotype has a handful of counts. The chain links TRBV6-1 to TRBJ2-2; D perhaps matches TRBD2 (6 bases). V was shortened by 4 bases and J by 4 bases, with 16 bases between the two germline ends. This CDR3 contains 16 residues. Germline-derived CDR1 and CDR2 are MNHNS and SASEGT. CDR3 in amino acids: CASSAWDRRGTGELFF. In DNA form, the CDR3 reads TGTGCCAGCAGTGCCTGGGACCGGCGGGGCACCGGGGAGCTGTTTTTT.

This clonotype has a handful of counts. The chain links TRBV5-1 to TRBJ2-2, with a tentative D call TRBD1 (5 bases). The CDR3 runs 16 residues. From germline, CDR1 is SGHRS and CDR2 YFSETQ. Trimming removed 0 bases at V and 4 bases at J, with 13 bases between. CDR3 nucleotide sequence: TGCGCCAGCAGCTTGGTGGCAGGGAAGGGCACCGGGGAGCTGTTTTTT. Protein sequence: CASSLVAGKGTGELFF.

The table lists this clonotype with many counts. The chain uses TRBV6-1 and TRBJ2-3; 11 bases are a match to TRBD2. After removal of 5 bases from V and 4 bases from J, the junction contained 2 bases not matched to a gene. The CDR3 runs to 14 residues. Germline CDR1 and CDR2: MNHNS and SASEGT. The CDR3 DNA reads TGTGCCAGCAGTCGGGGACTAGCGGCAGATACGCAGTATTTT. Amino acids: CASSRGLAADTQYF.

This clonotype was seen more than once but under ten times. The J gene is TRBJ2-1, the V gene TRBV5-1; 10 bases map to TRBD2. V lost 0 bases, J lost 7 bases, and 7 bases stayed unmatched. Germline CDR1 and CDR2: SGHRS and YFSETQ. This CDR3 is 16 amino acids long. CDR3 bases: TGCGCCAGCAGCTTGGTTCAAGCGGGAGGGACGAATGAGCAGTTCTTC. This gives the protein CASSLVQAGGTNEQFF.

V usage is TRBV2 and J usage is TRBJ2-7; TRBD1 matches 7 bases. J lost 2 bases, V lost 5 bases, and 9 bases had no gene match. Germline-derived CDR1 and CDR2 are SNHLY and FYNNEI. CDR3 size: 15 residues. In DNA, the CDR3 is TGTGCCAGCAGTTTGAACCGGGACAGAACCTACGAGCAGTACTTC. Protein sequence: CASSLNRDRTYEQYF.

This clonotype was seen more than once but under ten times. The V call is TRBV12-3 or TRBV12-4, the J call TRBJ2-3; TRBD2 might be the D (6 bases). The length of the CDR3 is 15 residues. V lost 5 bases to trimming and J lost 4 bases, with 16 bases between them. The CDR3 region has the DNA TGTGCCAGCAGTCCAATGAGGAGGGAAGCAGATACGCAGTATTTT. Translating it yields CASSPMRREADTQYF.

The genes are TRBV20-1 and TRBJ2-6; D is perhaps TRBD1 or TRBD2 (5 bases each). Germline V gene lookup returns CDR1 DFQATT and CDR2 SNEGSKA (reference sequence). This CDR3 region has 13 residues. The V end lost 5 bases, the J end lost 0 bases, and 5 bases lay between the germline ends. CDR3 amino acids: CSAGTSGANVLTF. The CDR3 nucleotides read TGCAGTGCTGGGACCTCTGGGGCCAACGTCCTGACTTTC.

This clonotype was seen ten or more times. The chain carries TRBV7-9 and TRBJ2-5; no reliable D call. Germline lookup yields CDR1 SEHNR and CDR2 FQNEAQ (reference sequence). V gave up 3 bases and J gave up 2 bases, with 7 bases separating them. The CDR3 contains 13 residues. As DNA, the CDR3 is TGTGCCAGCAGCTTGAACAGACAAGAGACCCAGTACTTC. It yields the protein CASSLNRQETQYF.

This clonotype appeared a single time. The chain joins TRBV7-2 to TRBJ2-7, with D perhaps given as TRBD1 or TRBD2 (7 bases each). Germline V gene lookup returns CDR1 SGHTA and CDR2 FQGNSA. The CDR3 length is 17 residues. Trimming left V 0 bases short and J 0 bases short, with 15 bases between. CDR3 loop: CASSLAAGGVFSYEQYF. The CDR3 DNA reads TGTGCCAGCAGCTTAGCGGCAGGGGGGGTCTTCTCCTACGAGCAGTACTTC.

This clonotype has a count of ten or more. This rearrangement joins TRBV13 to TRBJ2-3; D unresolved. The germline V gene encodes CDR1 PRHDT and CDR2 FYEKMQ (reference sequence). The germline V and J ends were trimmed by 1 base and 5 bases, with 7 bases remaining between them. The CDR3 has 13 amino acids. CDR3 nucleotide sequence: TGTGCCAGCAGCTTAGTCACGGGAGATACGCAGTATTTT. Its translation: CASSLVTGDTQYF. The entire variable domain, with the rest obtained from reference TRBV13 and TRBJ2-3, is as follows: AAGVIQSPRHLIKEKRETATLKCYPIPRHDTVYWYQQGPGQDPQFLISFYEKMQSDKGSIPDRFSAQQFSDYHSELNMSSLELGDSALYFCASSLVTGDTQYFGPGTRLTVL.

This clonotype appeared many times. V gene TRBV11-1 combines with J gene TRBJ1-5, with a weak D call TRBD1 (5 bases). The length of the CDR3 is 19 residues. Trimming pared 0 bases from V and 0 bases from J, leaving 18 bases between. From germline, CDR1 is SGHAT and CDR2 FQDESV (reference sequence). This CDR3 is CASSLALAGWENSNQPQHF. The CDR3 nucleotides read TGTGCCAGCAGCTTAGCGCTGGCAGGGTGGGAAAATAGCAATCAGCCCCAGCATTTT.

This clonotype was seen more than once but under ten times. One end of the junction varies from germline; a read error may be responsible. This rearrangement joins TRBV18 to TRBJ2-7; tentatively, D is TRBD1 (5 bases). This CDR3 region has 12 residues. Germline lookup yields CDR1 KGHSH and CDR2 LQKENI. As DNA, the CDR3 is TGTGCCAGCTCGCCACAGGTGTACGAGCAGTACTTC. Amino acids: CASSPQVYEQYF. Full variable domain (missing parts from reference TRBV18 and TRBJ2-7): NAGVMQNPRHLVRRRGQEARLRCSPMKGHSHVYWYRQLPEEGLKFMVYLQKENIIDESGMPKERFSAEFPKEGPSILRIQQVVRGDSAAYFCASSPQVYEQYFGPGTRLTVT.

This clonotype came up a few times. The V call is TRBV18, the J call TRBJ2-7; D perhaps matches TRBD2 (6 bases). CDR3 size: 14 residues. The V and J ends lost 2 bases and 1 base respectively, with 9 bases between them. Germline CDR1 and CDR2: KGHSH and LQKENI. Written as DNA, the CDR3 is TGTGCCAGCTCACCATTCCGGGGGTCCTACGAGCAGTACTTC. It is translated as CASSPFRGSYEQYF.

This clonotype was counted between two and nine times. The chain combines TRBV5-4 with TRBJ2-1; perhaps TRBD2 as D (5 bases). The CDR3 length is 16 residues. Trimming left V 2 bases short and J 3 bases short, with 15 bases between. Looked up from germline, CDR1 is SGHNT and CDR2 is YYREEE (reference sequence). CDR3 coding DNA: TGTGCCAGCAGCTTAGTTCAGAGGGAACGCTACAATGAGCAGTTCTTC. Protein: CASSLVQRERYNEQFF. The full variable domain, its missing parts supplied by reference TRBV5-4 and TRBJ2-1, is ETGVTQSPTHLIKTRGQQVTLRCSSQSGHNTVSWYQQALGQGPQFIFQYYREEENGRGNFPPRFSGLQFPNYSSELNVNALELDDSALYLCASSLVQRERYNEQFFGPGTRLTVL.

This clonotype occurred a few times. CDR3 sequence (DNA): TGTGCCAGCTCACCAAGAGGAGTCTTTAGCAATCAGCCCCAGCATTTT. This translates into CASSPRGVFSNQPQHF. V gene TRBV18 combines with J gene TRBJ1-5; the D is unclear. Germline assignment: CDR1 KGHSH and CDR2 LQKENI. The CDR3 extends over 16 amino acids. V lost 2 bases, J lost 0 bases, and 11 bases lay in between.

There are a few counts of this clonotype. The V gene is TRBV29-1, the J gene TRBJ1-5; TRBD1 aligns across 11 bases. The germline CDR1 and CDR2 sequences are SQVTM and ANQGSEA. The CDR3 is 14 residues long. J was trimmed by 6 bases and V by 5 bases; bases with no gene match: 6. The CDR3 DNA reads TGCAGCGTTAAGGACAGGGGGCTCAGTCAGCCCCAGCATTTT. Translated: CSVKDRGLSQPQHF. The whole variable domain, remainder taken from reference TRBV29-1 and TRBJ1-5, is SAVISQKPSRDICQRGTSLTIQCQVDSQVTMMFWYRQQPGQSLTLIATANQGSEATYESGFVIDKFPISRPNLTFSTLTVSNMSPEDSSIYLCSVKDRGLSQPQHFGDGTRLSIL.

The sample holds many counts of this clonotype. The gene calls are TRBV29-1 and TRBJ2-1; D perhaps matches TRBD1 (6 bases). The CDR3 contains 14 residues. CDR1 and CDR2 from the germline V gene are SQVTM and ANQGSEA. The V gene lost 6 bases and the J gene lost 4 bases, with 16 bases spanning the gap. The CDR3 coding sequence is TGCAGCGTCCACGAGGGGGTCCGGTACAATGAGCAGTTCTTC. This sequence encodes CSVHEGVRYNEQFF.

This clonotype was found many times. The gene calls are TRBV6-1 and TRBJ2-2; D is unclear. Trimming pared 7 bases from V and 3 bases from J, leaving 9 bases between. This CDR3 comprises 13 residues. Germline CDR1 MNHNS, CDR2 SASEGT. The chain's CDR3 is CASMLGDTGELFF. For the CDR3, the DNA is TGTGCCAGCATGCTGGGTGACACCGGGGAGCTGTTTTTT.

The chain is built from TRBV25-1 and TRBJ2-1; D call uncertain. CDR3 length: 16 residues. Trimming took off 6 bases at V and 2 bases at J, with 17 bases between the two ends. CDR1 and CDR2 (germline): MGHDK, SYGVNS. The CDR3 loop reads CASSPSGPWPYNEQFF. The CDR3 coding sequence is TGTGCCAGCAGCCCGTCGGGCCCCTGGCCCTACAATGAGCAGTTCTTC.

There are many counts of this clonotype. V is TRBV6-1 and J is TRBJ2-2, with D hard to call. CDR1 is MNHNS and CDR2 is SASEGT in the germline V gene. CDR3 length: 14 residues. Trimming took 8 bases from V and 2 from J, leaving 12 bases between them. CDR3 in amino acids: CASEDSLNTGELFF. CDR3 DNA: TGTGCCAGCGAAGACTCTCTAAACACCGGGGAGCTGTTTTTT.

This clonotype was counted many times. The V gene is TRBV29-1, the J gene TRBJ2-5, with TRBD2 matching over 9 bases. CDR1 is SQVTM and CDR2 is ANQGSEA in the germline V gene. The length of the CDR3 is 15 residues. This chain's CDR3 is CSTGLAGSPGETQYF. The CDR3 region has the DNA TGCAGTACCGGCCTAGCGGGATCTCCCGGGGAGACCCAGTACTTC. The variable domain in full, completed from reference TRBV29-1 and TRBJ2-5, reads SAVISQKPSRDICQRGTSLTIQCQVDSQVTMMFWYRQQPGQSLTLIATANQGSEATYESGFVIDKFPISRPNLTFSTLTVSNMSPEDSSIYLCSTGLAGSPGETQYFGPGTRLLVL.